This T cell receptor (beta chain) was identified during a study of shared clonotypes between healthy human individuals. Sequencing used immunoSEQ multiplex PCR; TCRdb keeps in-frame clones, though not all of them. The sample lists roughly 2 million clones, roughly 96% occurring once. The clonotype was recovered from a man aged 18-30 years in good health. Sequencing was carried out using naive CD4+ T cells sorted from blood. Subset described: CD45RA+ positively selected.

CDR3 DNA: TGCAGCGTTGAAGTTAAGGGACTATCCTACAATGAGCAGTTCTTC. Translating it yields CSVEVKGLSYNEQFF. The chain employs TRBV29-1 and TRBJ2-1; the match to TRBD2 covers 7 bases. This CDR3 is 15 amino acids long. Trimming at V came to 1 base and at J to 1 base, leaving 4 bases not matched to a gene. Germline V lookup: CDR1 SQVTM, CDR2 ANQGSEA.